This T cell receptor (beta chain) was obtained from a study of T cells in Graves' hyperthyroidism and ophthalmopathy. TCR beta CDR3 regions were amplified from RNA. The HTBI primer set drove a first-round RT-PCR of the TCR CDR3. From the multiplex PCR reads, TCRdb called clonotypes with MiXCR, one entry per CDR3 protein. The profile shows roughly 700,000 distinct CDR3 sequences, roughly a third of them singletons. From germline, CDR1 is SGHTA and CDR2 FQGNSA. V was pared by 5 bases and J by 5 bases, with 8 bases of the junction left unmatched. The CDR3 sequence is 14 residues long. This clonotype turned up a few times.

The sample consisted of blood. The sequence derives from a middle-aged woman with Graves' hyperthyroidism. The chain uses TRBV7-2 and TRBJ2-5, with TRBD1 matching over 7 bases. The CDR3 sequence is CASSQDDRAETQYF. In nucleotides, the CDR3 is TGTGCCAGCAGCCAAGATGACAGGGCCGAGACCCAGTACTTC.